A single sample gave rise to the 21 T cell receptor beta chains below, sequenced in a study of T cells after posttransplantation cyclophosphamide. Measured with immunoSEQ multiplex PCR; TCRdb has only the in-frame clones, and not every one. This table holds about 52,000 clones, around 94% found once. The sample comprised PBMCs. The receptors were gathered from a woman under 40 in good health and a related stem cell transplant donor.

CDR3 residues: CAISDTDRSSSYEQYF. The CDR3 DNA sequence: TGTGCCATCAGTGACACGGACAGATCTAGCTCCTACGAGCAGTACTTC. V is TRBV10-3 and J is TRBJ2-7; D may be TRBD1 (6 bases). Trimming took 3 bases from V and 0 from J, leaving 15 bases between them. Germline V gene lookup returns CDR1 ENHRY and CDR2 SYGVKD. This CDR3 is built from 16 residues.

V gene TRBV9 combines with J gene TRBJ2-2; 7 nucleotides line up with TRBD1. Germline CDR1 SGDLS, CDR2 YYNGEE. Germline trimming cut 0 bases from V and 3 bases from J; bases unmatched to any gene: 2. The CDR3 has 15 amino acids. The CDR3 region has the DNA TGTGCCAGCAGCGTAGGAGGGGGCTACACCGGGGAGCTGTTTTTT. It is translated as CASSVGGGYTGELFF.

Here the CDR3 reads CASTGTGSFGNTIYF. As DNA, the CDR3 is TGTGCCAGTACAGGGACAGGGTCCTTCGGAAACACCATATATTTT. The chain joins TRBV19 to TRBJ1-3, with 9 bases identical to TRBD1. This CDR3 has 15 amino acids. The V gene end was trimmed by 7 bases and the J gene end by 4 bases; junction bases not matched to a gene: 8. The germline CDR1 and CDR2 sequences are LNHDA and SQIVND (reference sequence).

J is TRBJ1-2 and V is TRBV28; 11 nucleotides match TRBD1. The V gene's germline CDR1 is MDHEN and CDR2 SYDVKM. The junction had 22 bases not matched to a gene; V was cut back by 9 bases and J by 7 bases. The CDR3 runs to 18 residues. In DNA, the CDR3 is TGTGCCAGTAGTACTTTCCCGGGACAGGGGGACCATATGAGTGGCTACACCTTC. Its translation: CASSTFPGQGDHMSGYTF.

This chain connects TRBV7-3 to TRBJ2-7; D is perhaps TRBD2 (5 bases). The V gene lost 5 bases and the J gene lost 6 bases, with 17 bases spanning the gap. In germline, CDR1 is SGHTA, CDR2 FQGTGA. This CDR3 spans 14 amino acids. DNA of the CDR3: TGTGCCAGCAGCGCCACTAGTAAACGAGGCGAGCAGTACTTC. Translating gives CASSATSKRGEQYF.

The table lists this clone with a count of one. V gene TRBV19 combines with J gene TRBJ1-1, with TRBD1 identical over 7 bases. In germline, CDR1 is LNHDA, CDR2 SQIVND (reference sequence). J gave up 2 bases and V 4 bases, and 4 bases lay outside the gene matches. This CDR3 is 14 amino acids long. This chain's CDR3 is CASSKRQGNTEAFF. In nucleotides, the CDR3 is TGTGCCAGTAGTAAGCGACAGGGAAACACTGAAGCTTTCTTT.

The genes are TRBV19 and TRBJ2-7, with 8 positions matching TRBD2. Trimming removed 3 bases from V and 2 bases from J; junction bases left unmatched: 6. The germline V gene encodes CDR1 LNHDA and CDR2 SQIVND (reference sequence). CDR3 length: 15 amino acids. The CDR3 DNA follows: TGTGCCAGTAGTATCGAAGCGGGGGAGGCCTACGAGCAGTACTTC. This codes for CASSIEAGEAYEQYF.

The genes are TRBV19 and TRBJ2-6; 9 bases fit TRBD2. V lost 5 bases and J lost 0; bases outside the gene matches: 5. From germline, CDR1 is LNHDA and CDR2 SQIVND (reference sequence). This CDR3 region has 17 residues. This CDR3 is CASSVQRGASGANVLTF. CDR3 DNA: TGTGCCAGTAGTGTCCAGCGGGGGGCCTCTGGGGCCAACGTCCTGACTTTC.

The rearrangement uses TRBV5-6 and TRBJ1-6, with TRBD1 matching over 7 bases. The ends lost 0 bases at V and 9 bases at J; junction bases unmatched: 12. In germline, CDR1 is SGHDT, CDR2 YYEEEE. The CDR3 spans 17 residues. DNA of the CDR3: TGTGCCAGCAGCTTGGCGTTGTCAGGGGGTTCGCTTTCACCCCTCCACTTT. This translates into CASSLALSGGSLSPLHF.

The chain has TRBV5-5 and TRBJ2-2; D possibly corresponds to TRBD2 (5 bases). V lost 3 bases and J lost 6, with 6 bases in between. The CDR3 has 12 residues. CDR1 and CDR2 from the germline V gene are SGHKS and YYEKEE (reference sequence). Here the CDR3 DNA reads TGTGCCAGCAGCTACGGGGCCGGGGAGCTGTTTTTT. As protein: CASSYGAGELFF.

For this clone: A junction end diverges from the germline sequence, so it may reflect a read error. The rearrangement links TRBV10-1 to TRBJ1-1; D remains ambiguous. From germline, CDR1 is WNHNN and CDR2 SYGVQD (reference sequence). The CDR3 is made up of 16 amino acids. This chain's CDR3 is CASNSHHSRLKTEAFF. In DNA form, the CDR3 reads TGCGCCAGCAATTCCCATCATTCTCGGTTGAAAACTGAAGCTTTCTTT.

The chain is built from TRBV11-2 and TRBJ2-2, with 9 bases aligning to TRBD2. The length of the CDR3 is 15 residues. Germline lookup yields CDR1 SGHAT and CDR2 FQNNGV. The ends lost 5 bases at V and 5 bases at J; junction bases unmatched: 6. The CDR3 bases are TGTGCCAGCAGCCGGGGACTAGCCTCGACCGGGGAGCTGTTTTTT. It translates to CASSRGLASTGELFF.

This clone has a single count. The V call is TRBV5-1, the J call TRBJ1-3; 9 nucleotides line up with TRBD1. The CDR3 loop spans 15 amino acids. Trimming cost V 4 bases and J 4 bases; bases outside gene matches: 6. Germline V lookup: CDR1 SGHRS, CDR2 YFSETQ. The CDR3 DNA sequence: TGCGCCAGCAGCGACAGGACAGGGGAAGGAAACACCATATATTTT. As protein: CASSDRTGEGNTIYF. Drawing the rest from reference TRBV5-1 and TRBJ1-3, the complete variable domain is KAGVTQTPRYLIKTRGQQVTLSCSPISGHRSVSWYQQTPGQGLQFLFEYFSETQRNKGNFPGRFSGRQFSNSRSEMNVSTLELGDSALYLCASSDRTGEGNTIYFGEGSWLTVV.

V is TRBV23-1 and J is TRBJ1-5, with no clear D. TRBV23-1 is an ORF; its function is uncertain. Trimming stripped 0 bases from V and 4 bases from J, with 13 bases between. The CDR3 has 16 residues. In DNA, the CDR3 is TGCGCCAGCAGTCAATCGGGCGTTGGGCGTAATCAGCCCCAGCATTTT. Encoded protein: CASSQSGVGRNQPQHF.

The genes are TRBV2 and TRBJ2-1, with 7 bases that match TRBD1. The CDR3 covers 13 residues. Trimming took 4 bases from V and 4 from J; bases not matched to a gene: 1. Per the germline V gene, CDR1 is SNHLY and CDR2 is FYNNEI. This CDR3 is CASSAGQYNEQFF. The CDR3 bases are TGTGCCAGCAGTGCGGGACAGTACAATGAGCAGTTCTTC.

Worth noting for this clone: This specimen includes other DNA sequences encoding the same CDR3. The V and J genes are TRBV7-2 and TRBJ2-3; no firm D call. CDR3 length: 11 residues. V lost 5 bases and J 8 bases, leaving 8 bases between the germline ends. The V gene's germline CDR1 is SGHTA and CDR2 FQGNSA. CDR3: CASSPGGTQYF. CDR3 sequence (DNA): TGTGCCAGCAGCCCGGGTGGTACGCAGTATTTT.

The chain joins TRBV6-4 to TRBJ2-3, with 15 bases that match TRBD2. V lost 4 bases to trimming and J lost 4 bases; unmatched junction nucleotides: 0. There are 15 residues in the CDR3. CDR1 is MRHNA, CDR2 SNTAGT, per germline. Written as DNA, the CDR3 is TGTGCCAGCAGTGGGACTAGCGGGGGGGCAGATACGCAGTATTTT. Protein product: CASSGTSGGADTQYF.

V usage is TRBV19 and J usage is TRBJ1-1; 7 nucleotides agree with TRBD1. CDR3 length: 14 amino acids. J was trimmed by 5 bases and V by 3 bases; bases with no gene match: 6. The germline V gene has CDR1 LNHDA and CDR2 SQIVND (reference sequence). The CDR3 loop reads CASSILQGRTEAFF. CDR3 bases: TGTGCCAGTAGTATCCTACAGGGGAGAACTGAAGCTTTCTTT.

This clone was counted a single time. V gene TRBV18 combines with J gene TRBJ2-7, with 9 bases matching TRBD1. V was clipped by 4 bases and J by 1 base; unmatched bases: 5. The germline V gene encodes CDR1 KGHSH and CDR2 LQKENI. The CDR3 consists of 15 residues. The CDR3 nucleotides are TGTGCCAGCTCACTACGGGACAGGGAGTCCTACGAGCAGTACTTC. Translated, it gives CASSLRDRESYEQYF.

The rearrangement joins TRBV5-5 to TRBJ2-5, with 8 positions matching TRBD2. The CDR3 spans 15 residues. Germline CDR1 SGHKS, CDR2 YYEKEE (reference sequence). V lost 3 bases and J lost 1; bases outside the gene matches: 5. The CDR3 loop is CASSSKRGTQETQYF. DNA of the CDR3: TGTGCCAGCAGCTCGAAGCGGGGGACCCAAGAGACCCAGTACTTC. The complete variable domain, with remaining parts taken from reference TRBV5-5 and TRBJ2-5, reads DAGVTQSPTHLIKTRGQQVTLRCSPISGHKSVSWYQQVLGQGPQFIFQYYEKEERGRGNFPDRFSARQFPNYSSELNVNALLLGDSALYLCASSSKRGTQETQYFGPGTRLLVL.

This chain joins TRBV5-6 and TRBJ1-2; D call uncertain. The V end was cut by 3 bases, the J end by 8 bases, with 11 bases between. This CDR3 region has 12 residues. Germline CDR1 SGHDT, CDR2 YYEEEE. Here the CDR3 DNA reads TGTGCCAGCAGCTGGGAACGAGGGGGCTACACCTTC. Encoded protein: CASSWERGGYTF.